This T cell receptor (beta chain) came from a study of blood T cell repertoires in COVID-19. Sequencing was performed with immunoSEQ multiplex PCR; in TCRdb, only in-frame clones are kept and a portion is missing. The sample lists 230,000 or so clones, approximately 84% occurring once. Germline CDR1 MNHEY, CDR2 SVGAGI. Trimming removed 2 bases from V and 4 bases from J, with 17 bases in between. The CDR3 sequence is 16 residues long. This chain uses TRBV6-5 with TRBJ2-5; D is perhaps TRBD2 (6 bases). Sequencing was performed on PBMCs or T cells enriched from blood (not recorded which). This TCR was sampled from a woman aged 45-60 years who had been exposed to COVID-19. In DNA, the CDR3 is TGTGCCAGCAGTTACGCCCCCAGGCAGGGAGGAGAGACCCAGTACTTC. Protein product: CASSYAPRQGGETQYF.